This T cell receptor (beta chain) is from a study of T cells in Graves' hyperthyroidism and ophthalmopathy. About the study: At initial diagnosis, before any treatment had begun, peripheral blood was obtained.

This clonotype was counted at least ten times. Its matching antigen is unknown. Overall study findings and caveats: Ophthalmopathy and stable hyperthyroidism were separated by a 13 V-J model.

Germline V lookup: CDR1 SGHAT, CDR2 FQDESV (reference sequence). Trimming removed 5 bases from V and 2 bases from J; junction bases left unmatched: 8. This CDR3 comprises 16 residues. The source material, RNA transcripts, was used to amplify TCR beta CDR3 regions. Carried out on the TCR CDR3, a first-round RT-PCR used the HTBI primer set. TCRdb ran MiXCR on the multiplex PCR reads and lists one entry per CDR3 protein. The sample lists 250,000 to 400,000 distinct CDR3 sequences; approximately 14% were seen once. The TCR was taken from a woman between 40 and 55 years old with Graves' ophthalmopathy. This chain joins TRBV11-1 and TRBJ2-5; 10 bases map to TRBD2. The sample comprised blood. CDR3 DNA sequence: TGTGCCAGCAGCCCCGGGACTAGCGTCCAGCAAGAGACCCAGTACTTC. This encodes CASSPGTSVQQETQYF.